One and the same sample provided the 12 T cell receptor beta chains below, sequenced in a study of T cell repertoires in cytomegalovirus infection. TCRdb itself ran the reads through MiXCR, one entry per CDR3 protein. The sample contains a few hundred thousand distinct CDR3 sequences, 20% to 25% of which appear only once. Their specific antigens are unknown. The source material was cultured PBMCs, sampled from culture after CMV antigen stimulation. The origin of the receptors is a human donor in good health (CMV status not recorded). Some clones in this sample may be carry-over from other donors' samples.

The V gene is TRBV7-2, the J gene TRBJ2-2; D ambiguous. V lost 3 bases, J lost 6 bases, and 8 bases lay in between. The germline V gene has CDR1 SGHTA and CDR2 FQGNSA. The CDR3 contains 13 residues. CDR3 in amino acids: CASSFAPAGELFF. The CDR3 nucleotides are TGTGCCAGCAGCTTCGCGCCGGCCGGGGAGCTGTTTTTT.

In this sample, this clonotype turned up once. This chain links TRBV2 with TRBJ1-3, with a tentative D call TRBD1 (5 bases). The V gene lost 4 bases and the J gene lost 3 bases, with 16 bases spanning the gap. The germline V gene has CDR1 SNHLY and CDR2 FYNNEI. There are 16 residues in the CDR3. CDR3 coding DNA: TGTGCCAGCAGTGTGACAGCGCCGGTTCTTGGAAACACCATATATTTT. It codes for CASSVTAPVLGNTIYF.

This clonotype was observed once. The rearrangement uses TRBV28 and TRBJ2-6, with 7 positions matching TRBD1. J gave up 0 bases and V 6 bases, and 14 bases lay outside the gene matches. Germline V gene sequence: CDR1 MDHEN, CDR2 SYDVKM. This CDR3 has 19 residues. In DNA, the CDR3 is TGTGCCAGCAGCTTACTCAAGGGGGCTATCAACTCTGGGGCCAACGTCCTGACTTTC. Its protein is CASSLLKGAINSGANVLTF.

This clonotype was detected many times. The V call is TRBV12-5, the J call TRBJ2-4; D gene ambiguous. This CDR3 comprises 12 residues. Germline CDR1 reads LGHNT; CDR2 reads FRNRAP. The germline V and J ends were trimmed by 6 bases and 14 bases, with 17 bases remaining between them. CDR3 nucleotide sequence: TGTGCTAGTGGCCCGAAATCATGGTACAAGTACTTC. Residues: CASGPKSWYKYF.

This clonotype has more than one count but fewer than ten. The chain links TRBV4-1 to TRBJ1-2; no clear D. The CDR3 runs to 15 residues. Germline V gene sequence: CDR1 MGHRA, CDR2 YSYEKL. Trimming left V 2 bases short and J 3 bases short, with 13 bases between. The CDR3 DNA reads as TGCGCCAGCAGCCAATATGGGTCGGCTTACTATGGCTACACCTTC. It specifies CASSQYGSAYYGYTF.

This clonotype was recorded at least ten times. The J gene is TRBJ2-1, the V gene TRBV7-2, with 11 bases lining up with TRBD2. The CDR3 extends over 14 amino acids. Losses at the gene ends were 6 bases for V and 6 bases for J; bases not matched to a gene: 4. Germline assignment: CDR1 SGHTA and CDR2 FQGNSA. CDR3 residues: CASRNSGRVNEQFF. The CDR3 DNA sequence: TGTGCCAGCAGGAATAGCGGGAGGGTCAATGAGCAGTTCTTC.

This clonotype occurred a few times. The V and J genes are TRBV11-2 and TRBJ2-3; perhaps TRBD2 as D (5 bases). The CDR3 extends over 12 amino acids. Germline CDR1 and CDR2: SGHAT and FQNNGV. Trimming left V 5 bases short and J 8 bases short, with 11 bases between. The CDR3 protein is CASSTVGVTQYF. CDR3 nucleotides: TGTGCCAGCAGCACCGTCGGGGTTACGCAGTATTTT.

This clonotype was detected only a few times. The chain combines TRBV7-8 with TRBJ1-4, with 9 positions matching TRBD1. This CDR3 is 15 amino acids long. Germline V lookup: CDR1 SGHVS, CDR2 FQNEAQ. With 4 bases clipped from V and 8 bases from J, the junction kept 8 bases outside the gene matches. The CDR3 DNA reads TGTGCCAGCAGCTCCACAGGGGGCCAGAGGGAAAAACTGTTTTTT. Amino acids: CASSSTGGQREKLFF.

V usage is TRBV7-3 and J usage is TRBJ2-3; TRBD2 might be the D (6 bases). Germline V gives CDR1 SGHTA, CDR2 FQGTGA. This CDR3 region has 15 residues. V was shortened by 6 bases and J by 6 bases, with 19 bases between the two germline ends. The CDR3 spells CASSDGGRRMDTQYF. In DNA, the CDR3 is TGTGCCAGCAGTGACGGTGGGAGGCGGATGGATACGCAGTATTTT.

About this clonotype: Germline is not matched at one junction end, which may reflect a read error. The V gene is TRBV5-8, the J gene TRBJ2-3; D could derive from TRBD1 or TRBD2 (5 bases each). The germline V gene encodes CDR1 SGHTS and CDR2 YDEGEE. The CDR3 loop spans 15 amino acids. The CDR3 here is CASSLERAGTDTKYF. CDR3 sequence (DNA): TGTGCCAGCAGCTTGGAAAGGGCAGGGACCGATACGAAGTATTTT.

This clonotype has at least ten counts. This chain uses TRBV7-8 with TRBJ2-6; D remains unclear. The germline V gene encodes CDR1 SGHVS and CDR2 FQNEAQ. This CDR3 is built from 16 residues. The germline V and J ends were trimmed by 2 bases and 4 bases, with 12 bases remaining between them. This chain's CDR3 is CASSLYSGSGANVLTF. The CDR3 bases are TGTGCCAGCAGCTTATATAGTGGGTCCGGGGCCAACGTCCTGACTTTC.

The V and J genes are TRBV7-9 and TRBJ2-1, with 8 bases identical to TRBD1. The germline gives CDR1 SEHNR, CDR2 FQNEAQ (reference sequence). The CDR3 consists of 13 residues. With 3 bases clipped from V and 7 bases from J, the junction kept 2 bases outside the gene matches. The CDR3 nucleotides read TGTGCCAGCAGCTTCCGGACAGGGAATGAGCAGTTCTTC. This codes for CASSFRTGNEQFF.